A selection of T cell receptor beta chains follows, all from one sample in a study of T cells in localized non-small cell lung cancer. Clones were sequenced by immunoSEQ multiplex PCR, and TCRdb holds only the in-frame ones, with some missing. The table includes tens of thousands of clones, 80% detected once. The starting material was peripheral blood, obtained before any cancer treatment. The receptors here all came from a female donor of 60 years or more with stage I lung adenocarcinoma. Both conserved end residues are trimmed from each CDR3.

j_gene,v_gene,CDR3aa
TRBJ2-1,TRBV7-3,ASSRTSGQNNEQF
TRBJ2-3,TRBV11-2,ASSLGRLGGFTDTQY
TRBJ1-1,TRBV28,ASSLYQGIWNTEAF
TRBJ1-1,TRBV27,ASSLSRQGAPNSEAF
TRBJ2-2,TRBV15,ATSRGLAGELF
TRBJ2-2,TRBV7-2,ASSLGLGLGTGELF
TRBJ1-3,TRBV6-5,ASSLLGGESGNTIY
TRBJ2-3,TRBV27,ASSLRRSGTTSDTQY
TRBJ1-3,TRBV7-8,ASSSFQWNTIY
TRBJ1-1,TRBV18,ASSPRQGGIYTEAF
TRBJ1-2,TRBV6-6,ASSYSPSINYGYT
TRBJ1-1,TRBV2,ASSGDRVGD
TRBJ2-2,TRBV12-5,ASGSSGTGELF
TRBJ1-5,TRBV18,ASSPPQGRLGQPQH
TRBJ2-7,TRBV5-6,ASSPPPGWAYEQY
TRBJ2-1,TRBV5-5,ASSLGPANEQF
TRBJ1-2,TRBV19,ASSMGPPRYGYT
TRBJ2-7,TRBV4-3,ASSQGLGGRIPYEQY
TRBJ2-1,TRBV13,ASSLLGSYNEQF
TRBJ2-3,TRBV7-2,ASTLDRGTDTQY
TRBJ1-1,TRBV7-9,ASSLPSRNTEAF
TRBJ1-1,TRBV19,ASSAGGSFGAF
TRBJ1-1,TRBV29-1,SVAGTDRGRTEAF
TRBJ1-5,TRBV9,ASSVAGGNQPQH
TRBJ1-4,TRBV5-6,ASSLGFEGTRGEKLF
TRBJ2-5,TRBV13,ASSHRTGSWETQY